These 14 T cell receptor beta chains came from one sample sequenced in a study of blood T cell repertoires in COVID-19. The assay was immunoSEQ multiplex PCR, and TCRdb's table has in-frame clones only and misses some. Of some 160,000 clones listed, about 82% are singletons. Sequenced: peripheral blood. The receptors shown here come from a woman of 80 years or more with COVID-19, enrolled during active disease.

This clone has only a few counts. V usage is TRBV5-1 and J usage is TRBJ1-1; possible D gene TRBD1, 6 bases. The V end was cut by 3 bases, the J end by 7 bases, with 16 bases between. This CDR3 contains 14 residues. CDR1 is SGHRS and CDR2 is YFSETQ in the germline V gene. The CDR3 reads CASSSRGPIGEAFF. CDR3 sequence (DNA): TGCGCCAGCAGCTCCAGGGGACCCATTGGTGAAGCTTTCTTT.

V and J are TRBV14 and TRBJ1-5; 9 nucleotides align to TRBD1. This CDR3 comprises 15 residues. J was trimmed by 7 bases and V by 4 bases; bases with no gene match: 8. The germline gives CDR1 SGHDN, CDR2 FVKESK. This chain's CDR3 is CASSLSDRGSQPQHF. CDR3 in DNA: TGTGCCAGCAGCCTGAGTGACAGGGGGAGCCAGCCCCAGCATTTT.

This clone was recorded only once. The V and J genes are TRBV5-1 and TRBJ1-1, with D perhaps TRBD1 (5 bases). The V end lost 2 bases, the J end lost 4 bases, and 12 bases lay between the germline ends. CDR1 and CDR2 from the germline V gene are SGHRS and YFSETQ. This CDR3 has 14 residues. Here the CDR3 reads CASSFSGLGTEAFF. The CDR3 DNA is TGCGCCAGCAGCTTTTCAGGGTTGGGCACTGAAGCTTTCTTT.

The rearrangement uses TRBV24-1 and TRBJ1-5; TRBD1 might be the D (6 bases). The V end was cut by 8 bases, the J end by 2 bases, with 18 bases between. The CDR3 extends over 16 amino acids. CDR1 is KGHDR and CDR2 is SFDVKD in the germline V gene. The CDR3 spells CATNKTGRHCNQPQHF. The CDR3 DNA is TGTGCCACCAATAAGACAGGACGCCACTGCAATCAGCCCCAGCATTTT.

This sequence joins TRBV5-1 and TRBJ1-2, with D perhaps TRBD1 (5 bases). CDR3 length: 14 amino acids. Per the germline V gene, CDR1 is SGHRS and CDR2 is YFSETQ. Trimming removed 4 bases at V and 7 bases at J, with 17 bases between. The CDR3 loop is CASSPEGQGGGYTF. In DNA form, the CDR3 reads TGCGCCAGCAGCCCCGAAGGGCAGGGTGGTGGCTACACCTTC. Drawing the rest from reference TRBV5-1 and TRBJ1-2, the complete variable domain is KAGVTQTPRYLIKTRGQQVTLSCSPISGHRSVSWYQQTPGQGLQFLFEYFSETQRNKGNFPGRFSGRQFSNSRSEMNVSTLELGDSALYLCASSPEGQGGGYTFGSGTRLTVV.

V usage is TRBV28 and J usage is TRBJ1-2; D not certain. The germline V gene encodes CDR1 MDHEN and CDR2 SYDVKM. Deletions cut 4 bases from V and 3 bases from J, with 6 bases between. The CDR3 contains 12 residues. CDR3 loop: CASSSEDYGYTF. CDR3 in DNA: TGTGCCAGCAGTTCAGAGGACTATGGCTACACCTTC.

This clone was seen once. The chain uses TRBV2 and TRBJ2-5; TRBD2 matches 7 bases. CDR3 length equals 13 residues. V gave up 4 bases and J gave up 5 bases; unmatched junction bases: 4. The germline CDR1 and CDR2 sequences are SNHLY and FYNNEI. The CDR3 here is CASSGGLGETQYF. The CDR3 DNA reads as TGTGCCAGCAGTGGAGGACTAGGGGAGACCCAGTACTTC.

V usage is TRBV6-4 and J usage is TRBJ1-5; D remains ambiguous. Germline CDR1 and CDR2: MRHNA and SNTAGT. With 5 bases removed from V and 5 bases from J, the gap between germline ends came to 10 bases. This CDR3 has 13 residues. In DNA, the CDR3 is TGTGCCAGCAGTCGGGAAATAGATCAGCCCCAGCATTTT. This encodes CASSREIDQPQHF.

DNA of the CDR3: TGTGCCAGCAGCCCCTCTGGCGGGGGGGCCCTTAACATTCAGTACTTC. Encoded protein: CASSPSGGGALNIQYF. This rearrangement joins TRBV9 to TRBJ2-4; TRBD2 matches 9 bases. This CDR3 is 16 amino acids long. Germline CDR1 SGDLS, CDR2 YYNGEE. The V segment lost 4 bases and the J segment 7 bases; nucleotides outside the gene matches: 12. Drawing the rest from reference TRBV9 and TRBJ2-4, the complete variable domain is DSGVTQTPKHLITATGQRVTLRCSPRSGDLSVYWYQQSLDQGLQFLIQYYNGEERAKGNILERFSAQQFPDLHSELNLSSLELGDSALYFCASSPSGGGALNIQYFGAGTRLSVL.

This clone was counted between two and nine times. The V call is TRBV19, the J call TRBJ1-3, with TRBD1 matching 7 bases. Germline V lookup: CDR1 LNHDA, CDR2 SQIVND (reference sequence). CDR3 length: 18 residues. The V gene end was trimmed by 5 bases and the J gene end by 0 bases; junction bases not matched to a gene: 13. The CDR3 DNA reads TGTGCCAGTAGTGACCCGACAGGGCCTATCCTCTCTGGAAACACCATATATTTT. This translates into CASSDPTGPILSGNTIYF.

CDR3 nucleotides: TGTGCCAGCAGCTCCGGGAGATACAATGAGCAGTTCTTC. It yields the protein CASSSGRYNEQFF. The chain has TRBV7-2 and TRBJ2-1; perhaps TRBD2 as D (6 bases). Trimming cost V 4 bases and J 4 bases, with 8 bases left between them. Germline CDR1 is SGHTA and CDR2 is FQGNSA. CDR3 size: 13 residues.

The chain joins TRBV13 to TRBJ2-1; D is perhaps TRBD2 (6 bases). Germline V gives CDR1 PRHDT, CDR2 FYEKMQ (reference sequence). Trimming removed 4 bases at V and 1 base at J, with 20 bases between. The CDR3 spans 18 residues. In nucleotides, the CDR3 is TGTGCCAGCAGCTCCCCCGCAAGCGGGTCCCGATCCTACAATGAGCAGTTCTTC. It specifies CASSSPASGSRSYNEQFF.

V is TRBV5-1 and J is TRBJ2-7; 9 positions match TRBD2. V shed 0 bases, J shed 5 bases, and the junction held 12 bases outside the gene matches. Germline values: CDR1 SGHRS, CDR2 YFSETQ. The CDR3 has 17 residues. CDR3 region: CASSLAASGNGRHEQYF. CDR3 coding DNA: TGCGCCAGCAGCTTGGCTGCTAGCGGGAACGGGAGGCACGAGCAGTACTTC.

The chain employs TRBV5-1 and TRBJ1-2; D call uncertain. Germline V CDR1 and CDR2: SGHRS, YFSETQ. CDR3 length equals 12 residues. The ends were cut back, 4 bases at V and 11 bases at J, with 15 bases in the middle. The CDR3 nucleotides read TGCGCCAGCAGCGCGGAAAGGTCTTGGTACACCTTC. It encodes CASSAERSWYTF.